What follows are 17 T cell receptor beta chains derived from one specimen sequenced in a study of CD8 T cells in ankylosing spondylitis. The study's findings and limits: A TCR beta motif of eight or nine highly homologous variants seemed to mark ankylosing spondylitis blood.

Antigens of these TCRs are unknown. TCRdb called the 5' RACE reads again in MiXCR, with one record for every CDR3 protein. The repertoire has 200,000 to 250,000 distinct CDR3 sequences, 6% to 8.5% of them found once; the top ten carry 14%. Sequenced: blood, either unsorted or a sorted T cell fraction (not recorded which). The receptors shown here come from a male donor with ankylosing spondylitis.

This clonotype was counted between two and nine times. V and J are TRBV5-6 and TRBJ1-5; D perhaps matches TRBD1 (5 bases). The CDR3 sequence is 12 residues long. V dropped 3 bases and J dropped 7 bases, with 8 bases sitting between them. Germline CDR1 and CDR2: SGHDT and YYEEEE. The CDR3 nucleotides read TGTGCCAGCAGCTGGGGGGGGCAGCCCCAGCATTTT. It translates to CASSWGGQPQHF.

This clonotype was picked up many times. The chain employs TRBV28 and TRBJ2-1; 7 bases map to TRBD2. V shed 1 base, J shed 7 bases, and the junction held 10 bases outside the gene matches. Germline V gives CDR1 MDHEN, CDR2 SYDVKM. The CDR3 loop spans 16 amino acids. This chain's CDR3 is CASSLYTGGPWNEQFF. The CDR3 nucleotides are TGTGCCAGCAGTTTATACACGGGAGGACCTTGGAATGAGCAGTTCTTC.

This clonotype came up many times. The chain employs TRBV5-1 and TRBJ2-7; a possible D gene is TRBD2 (6 bases). From germline, CDR1 is SGHRS and CDR2 YFSETQ. The CDR3 runs 16 residues. Trimming left V 4 bases short and J 3 bases short, with 20 bases between. Here the CDR3 DNA reads TGCGCCAGCAGCCAGCACGGAGGAGGAGGGAACTACGAGCAGTACTTC. As protein: CASSQHGGGGNYEQYF.

In its sample, this clonotype was seen many times. The genes are TRBV4-2 and TRBJ1-1; possible D gene TRBD1, 6 bases. The CDR3 sequence is 17 residues long. Per the germline V gene, CDR1 is LGHNA and CDR2 is YNFKEQ. Trimming stripped 0 bases from V and 2 bases from J, with 16 bases between. This CDR3 is CASSQDRGIILNTEAFF. The CDR3 region has the DNA TGTGCCAGCAGCCAAGACAGGGGAATAATACTTAACACTGAAGCTTTCTTT.

Ten or more counts support this clonotype. The chain couples TRBV4-3 to TRBJ2-7, with D perhaps matching TRBD1 (5 bases). Trimming took 1 base from V and 5 from J, leaving 12 bases between them. This CDR3 contains 14 residues. Germline V CDR1 and CDR2: LGHNA, YSLEER. Written as DNA, the CDR3 is TGCGCCAGCAGCCAAGCCAGGGAAAGTGACGAGCAGTACTTC. Protein product: CASSQARESDEQYF.

The gene calls are TRBV6-1 and TRBJ2-2, with TRBD1 matching 11 bases. J gave up 5 bases and V 10 bases, and 6 bases lay outside the gene matches. There are 14 residues in the CDR3. CDR1 is MNHNS and CDR2 is SASEGT in the germline V gene. CDR3 nucleotide sequence: TGTGCCACGGAAGGGACAGGGGGGACCGGGGAGCTGTTTTTT. Its translation: CATEGTGGTGELFF.

This clonotype was counted ten times or more. The rearrangement joins TRBV30 to TRBJ2-1, with 8 bases lining up with TRBD2. Trimming removed 3 bases from V and 9 bases from J; junction bases left unmatched: 4. This CDR3 contains 12 residues. Germline V gene lookup returns CDR1 GTSNPN and CDR2 SVGIG (reference sequence). The CDR3 sequence is CAWRAGGTEQFF. The DNA of the CDR3 is TGTGCCTGGAGGGCGGGAGGAACTGAGCAGTTCTTC.

This clonotype was counted many times. CDR3 nucleotides: TGCGCCAGCGGTTCCGGGGCCAGCCGTGAAGCTTTCTTT. This sequence encodes CASGSGASREAFF. The chain joins TRBV5-1 to TRBJ1-1; possible D gene TRBD1, 5 bases. Trimming left V 7 bases short and J 7 bases short, with 17 bases between. CDR3 size: 13 residues. CDR1 and CDR2 (germline): SGHRS, YFSETQ.

This clonotype was detected many times. V is TRBV27 and J is TRBJ1-5; D is perhaps TRBD1 (6 bases). CDR1 and CDR2 from the germline V gene are MNHEY and SMNVEV (reference sequence). V lost 6 bases and J 4 bases, leaving 10 bases between the germline ends. There are 13 residues in the CDR3. The CDR3 nucleotides are TGTGCCAGCAGCCCAACAGGGAATCAGCCCCAGCATTTT. The encoded protein is CASSPTGNQPQHF.

This clonotype has at least ten counts. This chain connects TRBV6-1 to TRBJ2-5; TRBD2 agrees at 12 bases. CDR1 is MNHNS and CDR2 is SASEGT in the germline V gene. The CDR3 loop spans 14 amino acids. With V trimmed by 7 bases and J by 5 bases, 5 bases remained unmatched. In nucleotides, the CDR3 is TGTGCCAGCAAACAGCTAGCGGGAGGGGAGACCCAGTACTTC. Translation gives CASKQLAGGETQYF.

This clonotype has at least ten counts. The chain employs TRBV29-1 and TRBJ2-1; 7 bases map to TRBD1. Germline values: CDR1 SQVTM, CDR2 ANQGSEA. J was trimmed by 2 bases and V by 3 bases; bases with no gene match: 4. CDR3 size: 14 residues. The CDR3, as DNA: TGCAGCGTTGAGCCGGGACAGCCCTACAATGAGCAGTTCTTC. This encodes CSVEPGQPYNEQFF.

This clonotype was seen at least ten times. The rearrangement joins TRBV28 to TRBJ1-3; 7 bases align to TRBD1. Per the germline V gene, CDR1 is MDHEN and CDR2 is SYDVKM. This CDR3 spans 14 amino acids. J lost 7 bases, V lost 1 base, and 4 bases had no gene match. CDR3 region: CASSLSGGPNTIYF. CDR3 DNA: TGTGCCAGCAGTTTATCAGGGGGGCCCAACACCATATATTTT.

This clonotype was seen at least ten times. J is TRBJ2-2 and V is TRBV4-3; D perhaps matches TRBD1 (6 bases). There are 15 residues in the CDR3. Trimming stripped 0 bases from V and 13 bases from J, with 18 bases between. Germline values: CDR1 LGHNA, CDR2 YSLEER. The CDR3 DNA follows: TGCGCCAGCAGCCAAGATCGGCAGGGGCCATGGGGGCTGTTTTTT. Translating it yields CASSQDRQGPWGLFF.

This sequence joins TRBV11-2 and TRBJ2-4, with 7 bases matching TRBD2. This CDR3 is 15 amino acids long. V lost 5 bases, J lost 3 bases, and 7 bases stayed unmatched. Germline V lookup: CDR1 SGHAT, CDR2 FQNNGV. This CDR3 is CASSGPGRDKNIQYF. DNA of the CDR3: TGTGCCAGCAGCGGCCCTGGGAGGGACAAAAACATTCAGTACTTC.

This clonotype was observed a few times. The V gene is TRBV10-2, the J gene TRBJ2-3; D not certain. V was trimmed by 0 bases and J by 5 bases, leaving 9 bases between them. The germline gives CDR1 WSHSY, CDR2 SAAADI. The CDR3 covers 14 residues. CDR3 in DNA: TGCGCCAGCAGTGAGTCGGGGTTTATAGATACGCAGTATTTT. The encoded protein is CASSESGFIDTQYF.

This clonotype was picked up many times. The chain couples TRBV28 to TRBJ2-2; tentatively, D is TRBD1 (6 bases). V was shortened by 6 bases and J by 6 bases, with 20 bases between the two germline ends. Per germline, CDR1 MDHEN and CDR2 SYDVKM. The CDR3 totals 16 residues. This CDR3 reads CASRTQQGFGSGELFF. The DNA for the CDR3 is TGTGCCAGCAGAACCCAACAGGGATTTGGTTCCGGGGAGCTGTTTTTT.

At least ten counts were recorded for this clonotype. Germline is not matched at one junction end, which may reflect a read error. The V and J genes are TRBV6-1 and TRBJ1-5; D is perhaps TRBD1 (6 bases). The CDR3 extends over 13 amino acids. Germline loops: CDR1 MNHNS, CDR2 SASEGT. CDR3 residues: CASTDSLYQAQHF. DNA of the CDR3: TGTGCCAGCACGGACAGCCTTTATCAGGCCCAGCATTTT.